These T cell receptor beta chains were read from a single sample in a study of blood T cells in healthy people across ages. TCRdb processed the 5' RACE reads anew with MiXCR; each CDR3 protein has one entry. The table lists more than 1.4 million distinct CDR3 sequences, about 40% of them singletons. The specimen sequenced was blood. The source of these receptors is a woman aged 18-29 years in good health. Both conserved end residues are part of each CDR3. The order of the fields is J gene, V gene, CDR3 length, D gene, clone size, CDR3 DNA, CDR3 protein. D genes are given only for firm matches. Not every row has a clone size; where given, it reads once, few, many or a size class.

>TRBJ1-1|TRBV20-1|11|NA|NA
TGCAGTGCTAGATGGATGGACGAAGCTTTCTTT
CSARWMDEAFF
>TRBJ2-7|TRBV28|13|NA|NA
TGTGCCAGCAGTTGTACAGGCTCCTACGAGCAGTACTTC
CASSCTGSYEQYF
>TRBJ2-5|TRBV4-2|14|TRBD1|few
TGTGCCAGCAGCCAGAAGACAGGGCGGGAGACCCAGTACTTC
CASSQKTGRETQYF
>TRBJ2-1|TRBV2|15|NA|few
TGTGCCAGCAGTGATCGGGGCCCCTCCTACAATGAGCAGTTCTTC
CASSDRGPSYNEQFF
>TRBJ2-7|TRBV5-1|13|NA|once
TGCGCCAGCAACCTAAGCAGGGGCTACGAGCAGTACTTC
CASNLSRGYEQYF
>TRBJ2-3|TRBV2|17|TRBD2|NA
TGTGCCAGCACCGGGACTAGCGGGTTCTATAGCACAGATACGCAGTATTTT
CASTGTSGFYSTDTQYF
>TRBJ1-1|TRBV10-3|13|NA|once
TGTGCCATCGCGCAGGGGATGAACACTGAAGCTTTCTTT
CAIAQGMNTEAFF
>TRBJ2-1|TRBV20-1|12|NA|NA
TGCAGTGCTAGCGGGGAATACAATGAGCAGTTCTTC
CSASGEYNEQFF
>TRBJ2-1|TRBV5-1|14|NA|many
TGCGCCAGCAGCAAGGGACAATCCTACAATGAGCAGTTCTTC
CASSKGQSYNEQFF
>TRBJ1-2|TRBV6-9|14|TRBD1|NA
TGTGCCAGCAGTTTCCCACAGGGGGCGGGTGGCTACACCTTC
CASSFPQGAGGYTF
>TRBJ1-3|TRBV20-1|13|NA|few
TGCAGCGCCGGGGTAACCTCTGGAAACACCATATATTTT
CSAGVTSGNTIYF
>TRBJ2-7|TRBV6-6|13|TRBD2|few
TGTGCCACCAGAAGGGACTATTACTACGAGCAGTACTTC
CATRRDYYYEQYF
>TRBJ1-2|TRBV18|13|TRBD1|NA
TGTGCCAGCTCACCAGAGACAGGGACGCGCTACACCTTC
CASSPETGTRYTF
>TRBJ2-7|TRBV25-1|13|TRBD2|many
TGTGCCAGCAGTGCGGGAGGGCGCTACGAGCAGTACTTC
CASSAGGRYEQYF
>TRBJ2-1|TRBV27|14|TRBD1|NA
TGTGCCAGCAGGAGGGGGACAGTAAACAATGAGCAGTTCTTC
CASRRGTVNNEQFF
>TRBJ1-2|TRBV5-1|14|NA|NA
TGCGCCAGCAGAGGGGGGGCATCTAACTATGGCTACACCTTC
CASRGGASNYGYTF
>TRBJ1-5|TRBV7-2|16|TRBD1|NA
TGTGCCAGCACCTGGTCCCACGGGACAGGGAATCAGCCCCAGCATTTT
CASTWSHGTGNQPQHF
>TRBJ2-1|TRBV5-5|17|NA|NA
TGTGCCAGCAGCTTGGCCGAAGGGGCAAGCTCCTACAATGAGCAGTTCTTC
CASSLAEGASSYNEQFF
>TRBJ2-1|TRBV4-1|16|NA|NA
TGCGCCAGCAGCCGTCGAAATGAGGGAGGGGGGAATGAGCAGTTCTTC
CASSRRNEGGGNEQFF
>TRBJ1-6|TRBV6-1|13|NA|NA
TGTGCCAGCACCTTCACTGAGAATTCACCCCTCCACTTT
CASTFTENSPLHF
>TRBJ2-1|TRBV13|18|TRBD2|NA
TGTGCCAGCAGCACGACTAGCGGGGGCCTGAGCTCCTACAATGAGCAGTTCTTC
CASSTTSGGLSSYNEQFF
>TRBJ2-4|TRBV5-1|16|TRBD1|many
TGCGCCAGCAGCCGTCGATACCAGGGGGCAGGAAACATTCAGTACTTC
CASSRRYQGAGNIQYF
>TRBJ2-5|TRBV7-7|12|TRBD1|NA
TGTGCCAGCAGAGGGACAGGGGAGACCCAGTACTTC
CASRGTGETQYF
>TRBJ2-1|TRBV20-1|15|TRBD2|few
TGCAGTGCTAGTGAACTAGCGGGAGACTACAATGAGCAGTTCTTC
CSASELAGDYNEQFF
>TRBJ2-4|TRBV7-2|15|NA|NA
TGTGCCAGCACCACCGGCCCGGCGGCCAAAAACATTCAGAACTTC
CASTTGPAAKNIQNF
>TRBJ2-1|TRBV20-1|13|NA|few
TGCAGTGCTCCTCAAGAATTGGGGGATGAGCAGTTCTTC
CSAPQELGDEQFF
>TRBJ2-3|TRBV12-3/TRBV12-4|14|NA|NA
TGTGCCAGCAGTCCCGGGATGGTGGCAGATACGGAATATTTT
CASSPGMVADTEYF
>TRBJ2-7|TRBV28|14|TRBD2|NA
TGTGCCAGCAGTTTACCCGCGGGGGTCTACGAGCAGTACTTC
CASSLPAGVYEQYF
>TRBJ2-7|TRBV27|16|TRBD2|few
TGTGCCAGCAGTTTATTCAGGACTAGTAGTGAATACGAGCAGTACTTC
CASSLFRTSSEYEQYF
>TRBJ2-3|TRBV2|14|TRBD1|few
TGTGCCAGCAGTGTGTGGACAGGAGCAGATACGCAGTATTTT
CASSVWTGADTQYF
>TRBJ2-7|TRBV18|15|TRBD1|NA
TGTGCCAGCTCACCTACCTCGGGACAGGGTTCCGAGCAGTACTTC
CASSPTSGQGSEQYF
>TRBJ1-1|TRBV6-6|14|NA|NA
TGTGCCAGCAGTCAGACAGGCAACGGTGCTGAAGCTTTCTTT
CASSQTGNGAEAFF
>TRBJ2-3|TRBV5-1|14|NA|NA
TGCGCCAGCAGGTCCGGGGTGCAGGGAGATACGCAGTATTTT
CASRSGVQGDTQYF
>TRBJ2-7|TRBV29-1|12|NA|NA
TGCAGCCTGAAACCCGGAAGGCCAAGAGGGTACTTC
CSLKPGRPRGYF
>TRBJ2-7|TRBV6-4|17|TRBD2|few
TGTGCCAGCAGTGAGATTGAAGGCGGGGGGCCTTCCTACGAGCAGTACTTC
CASSEIEGGGPSYEQYF
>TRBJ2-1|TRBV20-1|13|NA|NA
TGCAGTGCTAGTACCGGGGGTTACAATGAGCAGTTCTTC
CSASTGGYNEQFF
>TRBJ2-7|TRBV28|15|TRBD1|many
TGTGCCAGCAGTCGGCTAGGGACAGGGCCCTACGAGCAGTACTTC
CASSRLGTGPYEQYF
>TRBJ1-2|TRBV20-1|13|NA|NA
TGCAGTGCTCCCACACGGGGGAATAGGGGCTACACCTTC
CSAPTRGNRGYTF
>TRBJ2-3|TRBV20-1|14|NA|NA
TGCAGTGCTAGAAGTGCTTCGCTCACAGATACGCAGTATTTT
CSARSASLTDTQYF
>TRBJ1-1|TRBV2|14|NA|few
TGTGCCAGCAGTACAGGGAGGGTTAACACTGAAGCTTTCTTT
CASSTGRVNTEAFF